One and the same sample provided the 23 T cell receptor beta chains below, sequenced in a study of identical twins. TCRdb ran MiXCR on the 5' RACE reads and lists one entry per CDR3 protein. The sample includes under 1 million distinct CDR3 sequences, approximately 13% of them seen just once. This same sample was also taken into another study, of yellow fever vaccine responses in identical twins.

Sequenced sample: PBMCs. All receptors come from a woman under 30 in good health.

This clonotype was seen a handful of times. The chain employs TRBV20-1 and TRBJ2-7, with D uncertain. This CDR3 contains 15 residues. The V end was cut by 0 bases, the J end by 0 bases, with 12 bases between. Germline-derived CDR1 and CDR2 are DFQATT and SNEGSKA (reference sequence). This chain's CDR3 is CSARDPAGNSYEQYF. DNA for the CDR3: TGCAGTGCTAGAGACCCCGCAGGTAACTCCTACGAGCAGTACTTC.

This clonotype appeared a few times. The chain employs TRBV24-1 and TRBJ2-7, with a weak D call TRBD1 (6 bases). The germline V gene encodes CDR1 KGHDR and CDR2 SFDVKD. V lost 2 bases, J lost 6 bases, and 16 bases lay in between. CDR3 length: 15 amino acids. The CDR3 reads CATSDSGQGLREQYF. CDR3 bases: TGTGCCACCAGTGATTCGGGACAAGGACTTCGCGAGCAGTACTTC.

This clonotype was counted ten times or more. The chain couples TRBV15 to TRBJ2-2, with 9 nucleotides matching TRBD2. From germline, CDR1 is LNHNV and CDR2 YYDKDF (reference sequence). The CDR3 is made up of 14 amino acids. Trimming cost V 5 bases and J 5 bases; bases outside gene matches: 3. CDR3 bases: TGTGCCACCAGCCTTACTAGCGGGACCGGGGAGCTGTTTTTT. Amino acids: CATSLTSGTGELFF.

This clonotype was counted at least ten times. The chain recombines TRBV4-1 with TRBJ2-1; 14 bases are a match to TRBD2. Germline loops: CDR1 MGHRA, CDR2 YSYEKL. The V and J ends lost 6 bases and 6 bases, in that order; junction bases with no gene match: 1. This CDR3 is built from 14 residues. In DNA, the CDR3 is TGCGCCAGCAGGGGACTAGCGGGGGTCAATGAGCAGTTCTTC. Translated, it gives CASRGLAGVNEQFF.

This chain links TRBV4-1 with TRBJ2-3; D gene uncertain. Germline CDR1 reads MGHRA; CDR2 reads YSYEKL. The CDR3 is made up of 15 amino acids. The ends were cut back, 0 bases at V and 0 bases at J, with 7 bases in the middle. CDR3 in amino acids: CASSQEYASTDTQYF. The CDR3 DNA sequence: TGCGCCAGCAGCCAAGAATATGCTAGCACAGATACGCAGTATTTT.

This clonotype was found a few times. V usage is TRBV11-2 and J usage is TRBJ2-3; the D gene could be TRBD1 or TRBD2 (7 bases each). Germline loops: CDR1 SGHAT, CDR2 FQNNGV. CDR3 length equals 18 residues. The germline V and J ends were trimmed by 5 bases and 0 bases, with 21 bases remaining between them. CDR3 DNA sequence: TGTGCCAGCAGCCTCCAGGGGGGGGCAGGGACTAGCACAGATACGCAGTATTTT. Amino acids: CASSLQGGAGTSTDTQYF.

Written as DNA, the CDR3 is TGTGCCACCAGCAGACCCCCAGGCGGGACTAGCACAGATACGCAGTATTTT. Encoded protein: CATSRPPGGTSTDTQYF. The V gene is TRBV15, the J gene TRBJ2-3, with D possibly TRBD2 on 6 matching bases. V was cut by 2 bases and J by 0 bases, with 15 bases left in between. CDR3 size: 17 residues. From germline, CDR1 is LNHNV and CDR2 YYDKDF (reference sequence).

The chain employs TRBV5-1 and TRBJ2-1; a weak D match, TRBD2 (6 bases). The V and J ends lost 5 bases and 9 bases respectively, with 15 bases between them. Germline loops: CDR1 SGHRS, CDR2 YFSETQ. CDR3 length equals 13 residues. CDR3 sequence reads: CASSSGGPLEQFF. CDR3 in DNA: TGCGCCAGCAGTAGCGGAGGACCCCTTGAGCAGTTCTTC.

The V and J genes are TRBV18 and TRBJ2-1, with D unclear. Germline V CDR1 and CDR2: KGHSH, LQKENI. The CDR3 runs 16 residues. Trimming stripped 0 bases from V and 4 bases from J, with 13 bases between. The CDR3 sequence is CASSPPSISIYNEQFF. DNA for the CDR3: TGTGCCAGCTCACCACCCAGCATCTCAATATACAATGAGCAGTTCTTC.

The chain carries TRBV12-3 or TRBV12-4 and TRBJ2-5; TRBD1 aligns across 7 bases. The CDR3 length is 14 residues. The V segment lost 6 bases and the J segment 9 bases; nucleotides outside the gene matches: 13. In DNA form, the CDR3 reads TGTGCCAGCAGCCTCGATGGACAGGATAGGGCCCAGTACTTC. Translating it yields CASSLDGQDRAQYF.

This chain uses TRBV28 with TRBJ2-1, with D tentatively TRBD1 or TRBD2 (6 bases each). Per germline, CDR1 MDHEN and CDR2 SYDVKM. V lost 3 bases and J lost 3, with 21 bases in between. This CDR3 has 18 residues. CDR3 loop: CASSFRGALGPHYNEQFF. The CDR3 DNA reads TGTGCCAGCAGTTTTAGGGGGGCTCTGGGTCCCCACTACAATGAGCAGTTCTTC.

In this sample, this clonotype turned up a few times. The V gene is TRBV6-5, the J gene TRBJ2-5; perhaps TRBD1 as D (7 bases). The germline CDR1 and CDR2 sequences are MNHEY and SVGAGI. The V end was cut by 2 bases, the J end by 7 bases, with 14 bases between. The length of the CDR3 is 14 residues. CDR3 DNA: TGTGCCAGCAGTTACCGACAGGGACTGGCGACCCAGTACTTC. Protein: CASSYRQGLATQYF.

The chain employs TRBV7-8 and TRBJ2-5, with D uncertain. Between the trimmed V and J ends, which lost 2 bases and 7 bases, there was a span of 8 bases. The CDR3 covers 12 residues. Per germline, CDR1 SGHVS and CDR2 FQNEAQ. The CDR3 DNA reads as TGTGCCAGCAGCTTAAATCGTGGGACCCAGTACTTC. Translation gives CASSLNRGTQYF. Filled out from reference TRBV7-8 and TRBJ2-5, the complete variable domain reads GAGVSQSPRYKVAKRGQDVALRCDPISGHVSLFWYQQALGQGPEFLTYFQNEAQLDKSGLPSDRFFAERPEGSVSTLKIQRTQQEDSAVYLCASSLNRGTQYFGPGTRLLVL.

This clonotype has just a few counts. CDR3 sequence reads: CASSVGRGLEEKLFF. CDR3 DNA sequence: TGTGCCAGCAGCGTAGGTAGAGGGCTGGAGGAAAAACTGTTTTTT. The chain employs TRBV9 and TRBJ1-4; unclear D gene. CDR3 length: 15 amino acids. Germline-derived CDR1 and CDR2 are SGDLS and YYNGEE. Trimming removed 0 bases at V and 8 bases at J, with 14 bases between.

This clonotype has at least ten counts. One end of the junction fails to match germline, which may point to a read error. The V call is TRBV5-1, the J call TRBJ2-3, with 7 bases identical to TRBD2. The CDR3 is 12 amino acids. Germline values: CDR1 SGHRS, CDR2 YFSETQ. As DNA, the CDR3 is TGTGCCAGCAGTTTAGCGGGAGATACGCAGTATTTT. As protein: CASSLAGDTQYF. Drawing the rest from reference TRBV5-1 and TRBJ2-3, the complete variable domain is KAGVTQTPRYLIKTRGQQVTLSCSPISGHRSVSWYQQTPGQGLQFLFEYFSETQRNKGNFPGRFSGRQFSNSRSEMNVSTLELGDSALYLCASSLAGDTQYFGPGTRLTVL.

This clonotype has more than one count but fewer than ten. This sequence joins TRBV5-1 and TRBJ2-7; TRBD2 aligns across 12 bases. With 4 bases clipped from V and 0 bases from J, the junction kept 5 bases outside the gene matches. The CDR3 has 16 amino acids. Per germline, CDR1 SGHRS and CDR2 YFSETQ. CDR3 sequence reads: CASSLRTSGNSYEQYF. CDR3 coding DNA: TGCGCCAGCAGCCTAAGGACTAGCGGGAACTCCTACGAGCAGTACTTC.

At least ten counts were recorded for this clonotype. This chain connects TRBV18 to TRBJ2-7, with 8 bases fitting TRBD1. Unmatched junction bases numbered 4, after V lost 3 bases and J lost 6 bases. CDR3 length: 13 amino acids. CDR1 is KGHSH, CDR2 LQKENI, per germline. DNA of the CDR3: TGTGCCAGCTCACCCGGGACAGGTTCCGAGCAGTACGTC. Protein: CASSPGTGSEQYV.

This chain connects TRBV20-1 to TRBJ2-5, with D maybe TRBD2 (5 bases). The CDR3 runs 15 residues. Germline V gene data show CDR1 as DFQATT and CDR2 as SNEGSKA (reference sequence). Deletions cut 0 bases from V and 7 bases from J, with 18 bases between. The CDR3 DNA reads TGCAGTGCTAGAGATTCAGAGGGCTCCTCACGGACCCAGTACTTC. Amino acid sequence: CSARDSEGSSRTQYF.

V usage is TRBV3-1 and J usage is TRBJ2-5, with TRBD2 identical over 14 bases. CDR3 length: 17 amino acids. After removal of 0 bases from V and 4 bases from J, the junction contained 4 bases not matched to a gene. The V gene's germline CDR1 is LGHDT and CDR2 YNNKEL (reference sequence). Here the CDR3 DNA reads TGTGCCAGCAGCCAAGATCCGGGACTAGCGGGAGTAGAGACCCAGTACTTC. It encodes CASSQDPGLAGVETQYF.

The table lists this clonotype with a few counts. This CDR3 is CASSIVYETSGWSSYEQYF. The CDR3 DNA reads TGTGCCAGCAGTATCGTATACGAGACTAGCGGGTGGAGCTCCTACGAGCAGTACTTC. J is TRBJ2-7 and V is TRBV6-2 or TRBV6-3; 10 bases map to TRBD2. The germline V gene encodes CDR1 MNHEY and CDR2 SVGEGT. V was clipped by 5 bases and J by 0 bases; unmatched bases: 16. The CDR3 consists of 19 residues.

This clonotype was seen ten or more times. This chain uses TRBV11-2 with TRBJ2-2; possibly TRBD2 for D (7 bases). V lost 7 bases and J 5 bases, leaving 17 bases between the germline ends. Germline lookup yields CDR1 SGHAT and CDR2 FQNNGV. This CDR3 comprises 15 residues. The CDR3 DNA sequence: TGTGCCAGCACCCACCTGGGGGGGCCGACCGGGGAGCTGTTTTTT. Its protein is CASTHLGGPTGELFF.

The chain has TRBV20-1 and TRBJ1-5; 10 nucleotides line up with TRBD1. Germline assignment: CDR1 DFQATT and CDR2 SNEGSKA (reference sequence). J was trimmed by 4 bases and V by 3 bases; bases with no gene match: 9. This CDR3 is built from 16 residues. The CDR3 region has the DNA TGCAGTGCTAGGGGGACAGGGGTAGGTACAAATCAGCCCCAGCATTTT. Translation: CSARGTGVGTNQPQHF.

This sequence joins TRBV18 and TRBJ2-3; 10 nucleotides align to TRBD2. Germline CDR1 reads KGHSH; CDR2 reads LQKENI. V lost 2 bases to trimming and J lost 4 bases; unmatched junction nucleotides: 6. The CDR3 covers 16 residues. The DNA of the CDR3 is TGTGCCAGCTCACCAGACGTAGCGGGAGGATCAGATACGCAGTATTTT. It translates to CASSPDVAGGSDTQYF.